The source of this T cell receptor (beta chain) is a study of blood T cell repertoires in COVID-19. Assay used: immunoSEQ multiplex PCR; TCRdb lists only in-frame clones, some missing. The sample shows some 390,000 clones, 85% to 90% of them seen only once. The recovered donors of Cohort 3 showed two negative PCRs, clearance, or symptom resolution. The sequenced sample consisted of PBMCs or T cells enriched from blood (not recorded which). This TCR was sampled from a man aged 30 to 39 who had recovered from COVID-19.

CDR3 amino acids: CASSGTGTGNTIYF. CDR3 coding DNA: TGCGCCAGCAGCGGGACAGGGACTGGAAACACCATATATTTT. This chain connects TRBV5-1 to TRBJ1-3; 9 nucleotides match TRBD1. Germline lookup yields CDR1 SGHRS and CDR2 YFSETQ. CDR3 length: 14 amino acids. V dropped 4 bases and J dropped 2; count of bases not matched to a gene: 1.